What follows are 14 T cell receptor beta chains derived from one specimen sequenced in a study of technical replicates of blood from a handful of donors. The data were produced by immunoSEQ multiplex PCR, yet TCRdb's version contains in-frame clones alone and is incomplete. The sample carries roughly 70,000 clones, approximately 93% recorded once. The sequenced sample consisted of T cells isolated from PBMCs. The receptors shown here come from a human donor in good health.

The chain joins TRBV11-2 to TRBJ1-1; TRBD1 might be the D (5 bases). The CDR3 spans 14 residues. V was cut by 0 bases and J by 8 bases, with 13 bases left in between. Germline CDR1 and CDR2: SGHAT and FQNNGV. The CDR3 coding sequence is TGTGCCAGCAGCTTAGATAGTGTCGGGGGGGAAGCTTTCTTT. The encoded protein is CASSLDSVGGEAFF.

The chain carries TRBV30 and TRBJ1-5, with D tentatively TRBD1 (5 bases). Germline loops: CDR1 GTSNPN, CDR2 SVGIG (reference sequence). Trimming cost V 1 base and J 4 bases, with 20 bases left between them. The CDR3 is 17 residues long. The CDR3 here is CAWSAGALVLGNQPQHF. In nucleotides, the CDR3 is TGTGCCTGGAGTGCTGGGGCGTTGGTTTTGGGTAATCAGCCCCAGCATTTT.

The chain links TRBV6-1 to TRBJ2-2; possible D gene TRBD2, 5 bases. The germline gives CDR1 MNHNS, CDR2 SASEGT. The CDR3 is made up of 15 amino acids. V was cut by 5 bases and J by 0 bases, with 10 bases left in between. The CDR3 DNA is TGTGCCAGCAGTTGGTCGAGGGCGAACACCGGGGAGCTGTTTTTT. It encodes CASSWSRANTGELFF.

V usage is TRBV19 and J usage is TRBJ2-1; possibly TRBD1 for D (6 bases). The CDR3 is 15 amino acids. CDR1 is LNHDA, CDR2 SQIVND, per germline (reference sequence). Trimming took off 3 bases at V and 10 bases at J, with 19 bases between the two ends. Written as DNA, the CDR3 is TGTGCCAGTAGTATGGGGGCAGGAATAGGAATGGAGCAGTTCTTC. Translated: CASSMGAGIGMEQFF.

The chain employs TRBV6-5 and TRBJ1-2; D uncertain. Deletions cut 2 bases from V and 2 bases from J, with 6 bases between. This CDR3 spans 13 amino acids. The germline CDR1 and CDR2 sequences are MNHEY and SVGAGI. The CDR3: CASSYNSNYGYTF. CDR3 DNA sequence: TGTGCCAGCAGTTACAACAGCAACTATGGCTACACCTTC.

V gene TRBV6-1 combines with J gene TRBJ1-5; D unclear. From germline, CDR1 is MNHNS and CDR2 SASEGT. Trimming removed 2 bases from V and 3 bases from J, with 8 bases in between. The CDR3 runs 14 residues. CDR3 sequence reads: CASSESGINQPQHF. The CDR3 coding sequence is TGTGCCAGCAGTGAATCGGGAATCAATCAGCCCCAGCATTTT.

This chain joins TRBV9 and TRBJ1-2; D is uncertain. V was pared by 0 bases and J by 8 bases, with 14 bases between. The CDR3 contains 14 residues. Germline-derived CDR1 and CDR2 are SGDLS and YYNGEE. The CDR3, as DNA: TGTGCCAGCAGCGTAGCATGGGAGGCGGGCGGCTACACCTTC. It translates to CASSVAWEAGGYTF.

The J gene is TRBJ2-7, the V gene TRBV28, with D perhaps matching TRBD1 (5 bases). This CDR3 region has 15 residues. Deletions cut 5 bases from V and 2 bases from J, with 16 bases between. Germline CDR1 is MDHEN and CDR2 is SYDVKM. The CDR3 sequence is CASSLTRQITYEQYF. The CDR3, as DNA: TGTGCCAGCAGTCTAACACGACAGATAACCTACGAGCAGTACTTC.

The gene calls are TRBV19 and TRBJ2-1, with D perhaps TRBD2 (6 bases). Trimming took off 1 base at V and 1 base at J, with 11 bases between the two ends. This CDR3 is built from 16 residues. The germline gives CDR1 LNHDA, CDR2 SQIVND (reference sequence). DNA for the CDR3: TGTGCCAGTAGTATAGCCGCCGGGAGTTCCTACAATGAGCAGTTCTTC. Amino acids: CASSIAAGSSYNEQFF.

This clone came up once. The gene calls are TRBV5-1 and TRBJ1-1; D uncertain. In germline, CDR1 is SGHRS, CDR2 YFSETQ. The CDR3 runs 14 residues. The V gene lost 4 bases and the J gene lost 0 bases, with 10 bases spanning the gap. Here the CDR3 DNA reads TGCGCCAGCAGCAGCTCACCTTTGAACACTGAAGCTTTCTTT. Its translation is CASSSSPLNTEAFF.

The sample holds one count of this clone. The chain recombines TRBV5-1 with TRBJ1-5, with TRBD1 as a possible D gene (6 bases). The V and J ends lost 4 bases and 5 bases respectively, with 13 bases between them. The CDR3 runs 14 residues. Germline CDR1 SGHRS, CDR2 YFSETQ. The CDR3 sequence: CASSPAGDDQPQHF. In nucleotides, the CDR3 is TGCGCCAGCAGCCCGGCAGGGGATGATCAGCCCCAGCATTTT. The whole variable domain, remainder taken from reference TRBV5-1 and TRBJ1-5, is KAGVTQTPRYLIKTRGQQVTLSCSPISGHRSVSWYQQTPGQGLQFLFEYFSETQRNKGNFPGRFSGRQFSNSRSEMNVSTLELGDSALYLCASSPAGDDQPQHFGDGTRLSIL.

This chain uses TRBV12-5 with TRBJ1-1, with 7 bases aligning to TRBD1. The V gene end was trimmed by 3 bases and the J gene end by 0 bases; junction bases not matched to a gene: 16. Germline V lookup: CDR1 LGHNT, CDR2 FRNRAP. CDR3 size: 19 residues. The CDR3 protein is CASGFEEGTVINMNTEAFF. CDR3 coding DNA: TGTGCTAGTGGTTTTGAGGAAGGGACAGTAATTAACATGAACACTGAAGCTTTCTTT.

The gene calls are TRBV5-1 and TRBJ1-2; weak D call: TRBD1 (5 bases). Germline CDR1 and CDR2: SGHRS and YFSETQ. The CDR3 runs 14 residues. The V gene lost 2 bases and the J gene lost 0 bases, with 8 bases spanning the gap. In DNA form, the CDR3 reads TGCGCCAGCAGCTTAAGGGGCTCTAACTATGGCTACACCTTC. Translating it yields CASSLRGSNYGYTF.

The chain uses TRBV5-1 and TRBJ2-7; 11 nucleotides agree with TRBD2. CDR3 length: 16 residues. V lost 3 bases to trimming and J lost 7 bases; unmatched junction nucleotides: 12. The germline gives CDR1 SGHRS, CDR2 YFSETQ. The CDR3, as DNA: TGCGCCAGCAGCTACCAAACTAGCGGGAGTCGGCGGGAGCAGTACTTC. It specifies CASSYQTSGSRREQYF.